The rows below give T cell receptor beta chains drawn from one sample of a study of OX40 agonist ivuxolimab in advanced cancers. Assay used: immunoSEQ multiplex PCR; TCRdb lists only in-frame clones, some missing. The sample holds tens of thousands of clones, nearly 95% seen once. The sample was CD4+ or CD8+ T cells sorted from blood, taken in a trial of the OX40 agonist ivuxolimab. All receptors come from an adult with an advanced solid tumor such as melanoma, head and neck, liver or kidney cancer. Each CDR3 is given without its conserved first and last residue.

v_call cdr3_aa
TRBV6-4 ASSPSGGADTQY
TRBV28 ASSSNPGNTEAF
TRBV4-1 ASSQDPSQVRGELF
TRBV19 ASSIGLAGGANTGELF
TRBV19 ASSIDWTGREKLF
TRBV15 AVQGSNQPQH
TRBV5-1 ASSSRDREFNEQF
TRBV6-6 ASTLRGGRYEQY
TRBV5-4 ASSLMKNSPLH
TRBV5-4 ASSIQGRFNEKLF
TRBV2 ASSVAGQASGNTIY
TRBV7-9 ASSLAGTSNEQF
TRBV30 AWSWGESEQF
TRBV5-1 ASSSLAGSYNEQF
TRBV28 ASRTGVNYGYT
TRBV7-1 ASSKSTGLAGGGYEQF
TRBV20-1 SARPRGEQF
TRBV7-2 ASSFGFDQPQH
TRBV7-2 ASSPGGEGEKLF
TRBV5-4 ASSFQAGTDTQY
TRBV21-1 ASSTRDSSTDTQY
TRBV18 ASSPNGANVLT
TRBV7-9 ASSLARALNTGELF
TRBV7-9 ASSLGHIGYEQY
TRBV5-4 ASSQRTSGLHYEQY
TRBV5-8 ASSPLYGVSGANVLT
TRBV10-2 ASSASGLGVGQF
TRBV2 ASSPGQGKTEAF
TRBV5-1 ASSRELAGVKNIQY
TRBV10-2 ASSDPAGAQETQY
TRBV5-1 ASSLGMGSHYEQY
TRBV7-2 ASSLYGGGDSETQY
TRBV7-9 ASRAGGWNTEAF
TRBV5-1 ASSQSGGNTGELF
TRBV30 AWRTWGRPHEQF
TRBV4-1 ASSQRSGGRESDEQF
TRBV6-4 ASSLRRGHDNSPLH
TRBV20-1 SARQSYEQY
TRBV6-5 ASSYSQVGDTQY
TRBV12-2 ASRFGTSEYNEQF
TRBV9 ASSVESGTDTQY
TRBV27 ASSPTGQGNQPQH
TRBV4-3 ASSQGLGTYGYT
TRBV9 ASSVGTSSSGNTIY
TRBV11-2 ASSLDRSGNSPLH
TRBV19 ASSVTGSGGELF
TRBV19 ASRWTGDTGELF